These T cell receptor beta chains were read from a single sample in a study of OX40 agonist ivuxolimab in advanced cancers. Some clones are missing from TCRdb's copy, which holds only in-frame ones; the method was immunoSEQ multiplex PCR. Among fewer than 25,000 clones listed, over 65% were seen once. The input for sequencing was CD4+ or CD8+ T cells sorted from blood, taken in a trial of the OX40 agonist ivuxolimab. The receptors were sampled from an adult with an advanced solid tumor such as melanoma, head and neck, liver or kidney cancer. Each CDR3 is given with its conserved first and last residue. The order of the fields is V gene, D gene, clone size, J gene, CDR3 protein, CDR3 DNA. D genes are given only for firm matches. Size is stated for part of the rows, as once, few or many counts, or as a class when the clone is expanded.

TRBV29-1	.	.	TRBJ2-7	CSVEDPFSSYEQYF	TGCAGCGTTGAAGATCCTTTCTCTTCCTACGAGCAGTACTTC
TRBV5-6	.	once	TRBJ1-2	CASSLSGQRDGYTF	TGTGCCAGCAGCTTGTCCGGACAGCGTGACGGCTACACCTTC
TRBV6-5	.	few	TRBJ2-7	CASSLSGLPYEQYF	TGTGCCAGCAGTCTGTCCGGGCTCCCCTACGAGCAGTACTTC
TRBV21-1	.	.	TRBJ2-7	CASSRTRLEGGEKYF	TGTGCCAGCAGCAGAACCCGACTAGAGGGTGGGGAGAAGTACTTC
TRBV7-6	TRBD1	medium-sized	TRBJ1-1	CASWLRTGEYTEAFF	TGTGCCAGCTGGCTTAGGACAGGGGAATACACTGAAGCTTTCTTT
TRBV7-3	.	.	TRBJ1-5	CASSSRPLGQSTYSNQPQHF	TGTGCCAGCAGCTCCCGCCCATTAGGACAGAGTACTTATAGCAATCAGCCCCAGCATTTT
TRBV4-3	.	.	TRBJ2-7	CASSGDGEDEQYF	TGCGCCAGCAGTGGGGACGGCGAGGACGAGCAGTACTTC
TRBV5-6	.	.	TRBJ2-7	CASSLISGEQYF	TGTGCCAGCAGCTTGATCTCGGGCGAGCAGTACTTC
TRBV4-1	TRBD2	.	TRBJ2-5	CASSQDFSGRGETQYF	TGCGCCAGCAGCCAGGATTTTAGCGGGAGGGGAGAGACCCAGTACTTC
TRBV4-2	.	.	TRBJ2-7	CASSLGFPLASYEQYF	TGTGCCAGCAGCTTAGGCTTCCCCCTCGCTTCCTACGAGCAGTACTTC
TRBV7-2	TRBD2	once	TRBJ2-1	CASSFTSSSGGYNEQFF	TGTGCCAGCAGCTTTACATCCTCTAGCGGGGGCTACAATGAGCAGTTCTTC
TRBV10-3	TRBD1	few	TRBJ1-6	CAIRGGQGFSPLHF	TGTGCCATCAGGGGGGGACAGGGTTTCTCACCCCTCCACTTT
TRBV6-6	.	.	TRBJ2-7	CASSYSSSYEQYF	TGTGCCAGCAGTTACTCGTCCTCCTACGAGCAGTACTTC
TRBV11-2	.	.	TRBJ1-5	CASSLEPGQPQHF	TGTGCCAGCAGCTTAGAACCAGGTCAGCCCCAGCATTTT
TRBV19	.	.	TRBJ2-7	CASSIPAYEQYF	TGTGCCAGTAGTATACCCGCCTACGAGCAGTACTTC
TRBV4-2	.	.	TRBJ2-1	CASSQGEEGHNEQFF	TGTGCCAGCAGCCAAGGAGAGGAGGGCCACAATGAGCAGTTCTTC
TRBV19	.	once	TRBJ1-4	CASSIAAVTNEKLFF	TGTGCCAGTAGTATAGCAGCGGTAACTAATGAAAAACTGTTTTTT
TRBV6-5	.	few	TRBJ1-3	CASSYLQGGGNTIYF	TGTGCCAGCAGTTACCTACAGGGAGGTGGAAACACCATATATTTT
TRBV30	TRBD2	once	TRBJ2-3	CAWSVGGRGTDTQYF	TGTGCCTGGAGTGTGGGAGGGAGAGGGACAGATACGCAGTATTTT
TRBV6-4	.	once	TRBJ2-3	CASSEDRRDTQYF	TGTGCCAGCAGTGAGGACCGGCGAGATACGCAGTATTTT
TRBV4-3	.	.	TRBJ1-2	CASSQDGTGRDYGYTF	TGCGCCAGCAGCCAAGATGGAACGGGGAGAGACTATGGCTACACCTTC
TRBV5-4	TRBD2	.	TRBJ2-1	CASSRTSGVTNEQFF	TGTGCCAGCAGCCGGACTAGCGGGGTGACAAATGAGCAGTTCTTC
TRBV9	.	.	TRBJ2-7	CASSVGMGSYEQYF	TGTGCCAGCAGCGTAGGGATGGGGTCCTACGAGCAGTACTTC
TRBV19	TRBD1	few	TRBJ2-5	CASSTPEGAETQYF	TGTGCCAGTAGTACGCCTGAGGGGGCGGAGACCCAGTACTTC
TRBV7-2	TRBD2	.	TRBJ2-1	CASSLSAGENEQFF	TGTGCCAGCAGCCTCTCAGCGGGAGAAAATGAGCAGTTCTTC
TRBV30	TRBD1	.	TRBJ2-7	CAWGDSLSEQYF	TGTGCCTGGGGGGACAGCCTTTCCGAGCAGTACTTC
TRBV19	.	medium-sized	TRBJ1-5	CASRLGRLGNQPQHF	TGTGCCAGTAGGCTGGGAAGGCTCGGCAATCAGCCCCAGCATTTT
TRBV6-5	TRBD1	.	TRBJ1-3	CASSYGDRGRNTIYF	TGTGCCAGCAGTTACGGGGACAGGGGGCGAAACACCATATATTTT
TRBV7-9	.	few	TRBJ1-2	CASSLDSAPGRSYTF	TGTGCCAGCAGCTTAGATTCCGCGCCAGGGAGAAGCTACACCTTC
TRBV19	.	.	TRBJ2-3	CASRGLSTDTQYF	TGTGCCAGTAGAGGACTATCCACAGATACGCAGTATTTT
TRBV6-5	.	.	TRBJ2-2	CASSWDGIRSGELFF	TGTGCCAGCAGTTGGGACGGGATACGTAGCGGGGAGCTGTTTTTT
TRBV28	.	once	TRBJ1-4	CASSLQQGFTNEKLFF	TGTGCCAGCAGTTTACAACAGGGATTTACTAATGAAAAACTGTTTTTT
TRBV12-5	.	.	TRBJ2-3	CASGLPPGHSTDTQYF	TGTGCTAGTGGTCTCCCCCCCGGCCACAGCACAGATACGCAGTATTTT
TRBV7-2	.	few	TRBJ2-7	CASSLGGGAKSYEQYF	TGTGCCAGCAGCTTAGGAGGGGGGGCGAAGTCCTACGAGCAGTACTTC
TRBV4-2	.	.	TRBJ1-4	CASSLGPNMEKLFF	TGTGCCAGCAGCTTGGGACCGAACATGGAAAAACTGTTTTTT
TRBV28	.	.	TRBJ1-2	CASSLSERGYTF	TGTGCCAGCAGTTTATCCGAGCGTGGCTACACCTTC
TRBV9	.	.	TRBJ1-1	CASSVGTDLMNTEAFF	TGTGCCAGCAGCGTAGGGACAGACCTAATGAACACTGAAGCTTTCTTT
TRBV5-1	.	.	TRBJ2-3	CASRRAAERADTQYF	TGCGCCAGCAGACGTGCGGCGGAGCGGGCGGATACGCAGTATTTT
TRBV13	TRBD1	.	TRBJ2-6	CVSSTGTVGANVLTF	TGTGTCAGCAGCACGGGGACAGTTGGGGCCAACGTCCTGACTTTC
TRBV5-6	.	once	TRBJ2-7	CASSYRGTLYEQYF	TGTGCCAGCAGTTACCGGGGGACACTCTACGAGCAGTACTTC
TRBV4-2	.	few	TRBJ1-1	CASSQHQGSTEAFF	TGTGCCAGCAGCCAACACCAGGGAAGCACTGAAGCTTTCTTT
TRBV11-3	.	.	TRBJ2-3	CASSTTAFSTDTQYF	TGTGCCAGCAGCACGACAGCATTTAGCACAGATACGCAGTATTTT
TRBV19	.	.	TRBJ2-3	CASTPGRITDTQYF	TGTGCCAGTACCCCCGGACGGATCACAGATACGCAGTATTTT
TRBV4-2	.	.	TRBJ1-5	CASSRLRGQPQHF	TGTGCCAGCAGCCGCCTAAGAGGTCAGCCCCAGCATTTT